These T cell receptor beta chains were read from a single sample in a study of blood T cell repertoires in COVID-19. Some clones are missing from TCRdb's copy, which holds only in-frame ones; the method was immunoSEQ multiplex PCR. The sample shows under 450,000 clones, roughly 87% of them seen only once. The sequenced sample consisted of PBMCs or T cells enriched from blood (not recorded which). Receptors originate from a woman in her 30s who had recovered from COVID-19. Both conserved end residues are trimmed from each CDR3. Each record gives: V gene, CDR3 protein.

TRBV5-1 ASSLFGPTNEKLF
TRBV19 ASSRQGLGSTDTQY
TRBV12-3/TRBV12-4 ASSLSGGNGYT
TRBV27 ASSLPGTDYNEQF
TRBV5-1 ASSLEWQTNTEAF
TRBV14 ASSQTTRGYSPLH
TRBV2 ASSGGRGSSYNEQF
TRBV23-1 ASSQEGRTVTAF
TRBV7-8 ASSLGSIAQPQH
TRBV5-1 ASSLIGGETEAF
TRBV5-3 ARSKGQGEETQY
TRBV4-2 ASSQGSDTEAF
TRBV19 ASSVGTGGPNQPQH
TRBV18 ASSPAPGQGARSSYNEQF
TRBV28 ASTDRGRLDEQF
TRBV25-1 ATAPQDGELF
TRBV5-1 ASSLAESYQETQY
TRBV11-2 ASRGTGGNGYT
TRBV7-9 ASSLGGGVGYT
TRBV11-1 ASSLALSGGVF
TRBV9 ASSVGGIGDGYT
TRBV9 ASSPTGGVDGYT
TRBV2 ASGRDTYYEQY
TRBV7-2 ASSLHRANQPQH
TRBV7-3 ASSLAAAVTDTQY